This passage covers 20 T cell receptor beta chains from one sample sequenced in a study of cytomegalovirus exposure and HLA in healthy donors. The PCR employed 60 Vbeta primers together with 13 Jbeta primers. Generated by immunoSEQ multiplex PCR, the TCRdb table keeps only in-frame clones and is missing some. The sample totals roughly 51,000 clones. What was sequenced was PBMCs. Source of these receptors: a male donor in good health and CMV-seropositive.

The chain employs TRBV6-5 and TRBJ1-6, with TRBD1 identical over 9 bases. The length of the CDR3 is 15 residues. After removal of 4 bases from V and 9 bases from J, the junction contained 7 bases not matched to a gene. In germline, CDR1 is MNHEY, CDR2 SVGAGI. This CDR3 reads CASSFGTGPISPLHF. The CDR3 DNA follows: TGTGCCAGCAGTTTTGGGACAGGGCCAATTTCACCCCTCCACTTT.

The chain recombines TRBV7-3 with TRBJ2-2; D is uncertain. The CDR3 spans 11 residues. Trimming removed 3 bases at V and 8 bases at J, with 4 bases between. Germline assignment: CDR1 SGHTA and CDR2 FQGTGA. CDR3 residues: CASSFGGELFF. The CDR3 DNA follows: TGTGCCAGCAGCTTCGGGGGGGAGCTGTTTTTT.

The CDR3 nucleotides read TGTGCCAGCAGCCCCGGAGGAGATACGGAAGCTTTCTTT. This codes for CASSPGGDTEAFF. V is TRBV13 and J is TRBJ1-1, with unresolved D. This CDR3 is 13 amino acids long. CDR1 PRHDT and CDR2 FYEKMQ come from the germline V gene (reference sequence). V lost 5 bases and J 8 bases, leaving 15 bases between the germline ends.

The chain employs TRBV5-1 and TRBJ2-5; D is unclear. The CDR3 loop spans 15 amino acids. Trimming took off 3 bases at V and 3 bases at J, with 15 bases between the two ends. The V gene's germline CDR1 is SGHRS and CDR2 YFSETQ. The CDR3, as DNA: TGCGCCAGCAGCTCGCTCATAGTCGTCGAAGAGACCCAGTACTTC. Amino acids: CASSSLIVVEETQYF.

The chain recombines TRBV2 with TRBJ1-5, with 8 bases that match TRBD1. This CDR3 has 16 amino acids. Per the germline V gene, CDR1 is SNHLY and CDR2 is FYNNEI. V dropped 5 bases and J dropped 1; count of bases not matched to a gene: 7. CDR3 sequence (DNA): TGTGCCAGCAGTTCGGACAGGGTCGAAAGCAATCAGCCCCAGCATTTT. Translated, it gives CASSSDRVESNQPQHF.

This chain uses TRBV9 with TRBJ1-4, with 11 bases that match TRBD1. CDR3 length: 14 residues. Germline lookup yields CDR1 SGDLS and CDR2 YYNGEE. With 3 bases clipped from V and 7 bases from J, the junction kept 2 bases outside the gene matches. Written as DNA, the CDR3 is TGTGCCAGCAGCGCCGGGACAGGGGGTGAAAAACTGTTTTTT. Residues: CASSAGTGGEKLFF.

The DNA of the CDR3 is TGTGCCAGCAGCGCCGGACAGGGGGCATTTCAGCCCCAGCATTTT. Protein: CASSAGQGAFQPQHF. This chain uses TRBV9 with TRBJ1-5; 11 bases map to TRBD1. J lost 6 bases, V lost 3 bases, and 5 bases had no gene match. The germline V gene encodes CDR1 SGDLS and CDR2 YYNGEE. This CDR3 contains 15 residues.

The J gene is TRBJ2-1, the V gene TRBV1; TRBD2, the table's D call, lacks a check against the DNA. TRBV1 is labeled a pseudogene. The CDR3 extends over 15 amino acids. The DNA for the CDR3 is TGCACCAGCAGCCTCCATCGACTACCCCCCGATGAGCAGTTCTTC. Protein product: CTSSLHRLPPDEQFF.

By frequency, this clone registers medium-sized. This rearrangement joins TRBV4-3 to TRBJ1-1, with D unresolved. The CDR3 loop spans 13 amino acids. Germline V gene lookup returns CDR1 LGHNA and CDR2 YSLEER. Trimming removed 1 base from V and 8 bases from J, with 11 bases in between. In nucleotides, the CDR3 is TGCGCCAGCAGCCAAGGGGAAAGAGGGGAAGCTTTCTTT. Translated: CASSQGERGEAFF.

The chain couples TRBV9 to TRBJ2-2; no firm D call. V was clipped by 3 bases and J by 0 bases, with 15 bases between them. Germline assignment: CDR1 SGDLS and CDR2 YYNGEE. This CDR3 contains 17 residues. The CDR3 sequence is CASSGNLQTPNTGELFF. CDR3 DNA sequence: TGTGCCAGCAGCGGGAATTTACAGACCCCGAACACCGGGGAGCTGTTTTTT. Full variable domain (remainder filled in from reference TRBV9 and TRBJ2-2): DSGVTQTPKHLITATGQRVTLRCSPRSGDLSVYWYQQSLDQGLQFLIQYYNGEERAKGNILERFSAQQFPDLHSELNLSSLELGDSALYFCASSGNLQTPNTGELFFGEGSRLTVL.

CDR3 sequence (DNA): TGCGCCAGCAGCCGGAGTAGCCCCAATACGCAGTATTTT. It codes for CASSRSSPNTQYF. The chain is built from TRBV5-1 and TRBJ2-3; no clear D. This CDR3 has 13 amino acids. With 4 bases removed from V and 7 bases from J, the gap between germline ends came to 13 bases. Germline V gene data show CDR1 as SGHRS and CDR2 as YFSETQ.

This rearrangement joins TRBV27 to TRBJ2-7; D not certain. V lost 0 bases, J lost 4 bases, and 10 bases lay in between. The germline V gene encodes CDR1 MNHEY and CDR2 SMNVEV (reference sequence). CDR3 length equals 14 residues. CDR3 DNA sequence: TGTGCCAGCAGTTTATCGGGCAGGATTTACGAGCAGTACTTC. It yields the protein CASSLSGRIYEQYF.

The DNA for the CDR3 is TGTGCCAGCAGCTTTGGGACAGGGGTCCACGAGCAGTACTTC. Translation gives CASSFGTGVHEQYF. The chain has TRBV7-9 and TRBJ2-7, with TRBD1 identical over 10 bases. From germline, CDR1 is SEHNR and CDR2 FQNEAQ (reference sequence). This CDR3 is built from 14 residues. With V trimmed by 3 bases and J by 5 bases, 4 bases remained unmatched.

The genes are TRBV27 and TRBJ1-5; 11 bases agree with TRBD1. Germline V CDR1 and CDR2: MNHEY, SMNVEV (reference sequence). The CDR3 has 19 amino acids. J gave up 2 bases and V 2 bases, and 11 bases lay outside the gene matches. The CDR3 coding sequence is TGTGCCAGCAGTTTACTCCGGACAGGGGGCCTCACAGGCAATCAGCCCCAGCATTTT. This gives the protein CASSLLRTGGLTGNQPQHF.

The chain carries TRBV19 and TRBJ2-2; weak D call: TRBD2 (5 bases). CDR1 is LNHDA and CDR2 is SQIVND in the germline V gene (reference sequence). V lost 2 bases to trimming and J lost 6 bases, with 10 bases between them. The CDR3 totals 14 residues. The CDR3: CASSIRDGAGELFF. The CDR3 DNA is TGTGCCAGTAGTATACGGGATGGAGCCGGGGAGCTGTTTTTT.

The chain uses TRBV7-3 and TRBJ2-7; 9 bases are a match to TRBD1. Trimming removed 5 bases from V and 5 bases from J; junction bases left unmatched: 10. There are 15 residues in the CDR3. Germline CDR1 is SGHTA and CDR2 is FQGTGA. CDR3 in DNA: TGTGCCAGCAGCGTTCTGGGACAGGGATCCGACGAGCAGTACTTC. This sequence encodes CASSVLGQGSDEQYF.

J is TRBJ1-1 and V is TRBV4-1; D is uncertain. V was clipped by 2 bases and J by 3 bases, with 10 bases between them. Germline V gene lookup returns CDR1 MGHRA and CDR2 YSYEKL. There are 14 residues in the CDR3. CDR3 sequence reads: CASSQLILYTEAFF. The CDR3 nucleotides are TGCGCCAGCAGCCAACTAATATTATACACTGAAGCTTTCTTT.

The chain carries TRBV19 and TRBJ2-7, with TRBD1 identical over 7 bases. The CDR3 length is 15 residues. V lost 6 bases, J lost 0 bases, and 8 bases stayed unmatched. CDR1 LNHDA and CDR2 SQIVND come from the germline V gene (reference sequence). The CDR3 DNA is TGTGCCAGTAGAATGACAGGGAAATACTCCTACGAGCAGTACTTC. It specifies CASRMTGKYSYEQYF.

The rearrangement joins TRBV6-4 to TRBJ2-5; a weak D match, TRBD1 (6 bases). In germline, CDR1 is MRHNA, CDR2 SNTAGT. Trimming shortened V by 5 bases and J by 7 bases, and 14 bases separated the two germline ends. The CDR3 is made up of 13 amino acids. CDR3 amino acids: CASSYRALATQYF. CDR3 nucleotides: TGTGCCAGCAGTTACAGGGCTCTGGCGACCCAGTACTTC.

Here the CDR3 reads CASSLSIAGQAYIGYTF. As DNA, the CDR3 is TGTGCCAGCAGCCTCAGCATTGCGGGACAGGCCTACATTGGCTACACCTTC. This sequence joins TRBV7-8 and TRBJ1-2; TRBD1 aligns across 8 bases. Germline trimming cut 5 bases from V and 7 bases from J; bases unmatched to any gene: 18. The CDR3 length is 17 residues. Germline V gene sequence: CDR1 SGHVS, CDR2 FQNEAQ.